Included here is one T cell receptor (beta chain) sequence, with context. Its target is unknown. The sample belongs to a study of long-term antiretroviral therapy in people with HIV. Without exception, participants with HIV were treated in the United States. General study points: Comparison with controls showed narrower CDR3 length ranges in HIV repertoires. Repertoire composition at all time points was dominated by clones that had expanded before ART.

Investigators performed immunoSEQ version v3.0 at survey level. Produced via immunoSEQ multiplex PCR; TCRdb's table is partial and in-frame only. Among about 20,000 clones listed, roughly 80% were seen once. The CDR3 consists of 16 residues. CDR1 and CDR2 (germline): SEHNR, FQNEAQ (reference sequence). Trimming pared 3 bases from V and 5 bases from J, leaving 19 bases between. The chain employs TRBV7-9 and TRBJ2-5, with D perhaps TRBD1 (6 bases). The material was unsorted PBMCs, obtained approximately 2.5 years before starting antiretroviral therapy. This receptor was identified in a woman between 45 and 60 years old with HIV. In DNA form, the CDR3 reads TGTGCCAGCAGCTTCTCGATTTCAGGGGAGAGGGAGACCCAGTACTTC. Its translation: CASSFSISGERETQYF.